The 24 T cell receptor beta chains given below trace back to one sample, sequenced in a study of CD8 T cells in Susac syndrome. cDNA came from around 0.5 to 1 ug RNA primed by random hexamers. Via MiXCR, TCRdb re-called the immunoSEQ multiplex PCR reads, giving one row per CDR3 protein. The sample comprises 130,000 or so distinct CDR3 sequences, 91% of which are singletons, and approximately 0.24% rests with the top ten. Material: CD8+ T cells from PBMCs. Source of these receptors: a human donor with multiple sclerosis.

The table lists this clonotype with a count of one. The V and J genes are TRBV7-9 and TRBJ2-2; D is unclear. V lost 3 bases, J lost 6 bases, and 8 bases lay in between. This CDR3 is 13 amino acids long. CDR1 and CDR2 from the germline V gene are SEHNR and FQNEAQ (reference sequence). In DNA, the CDR3 is TGTGCCAGCAGCTTTCTGCAATCCGGGGAGCTGTTTTTT. This encodes CASSFLQSGELFF.

The genes are TRBV5-1 and TRBJ1-2; unclear D gene. The CDR3 length is 13 residues. Trimming pared 0 bases from V and 2 bases from J, leaving 5 bases between. Germline V lookup: CDR1 SGHRS, CDR2 YFSETQ. The chain's CDR3 is CASSLEGNYGYTF. For the CDR3, the DNA is TGCGCCAGCAGCTTGGAAGGGAACTATGGCTACACCTTC. Full variable domain (remainder filled in from reference TRBV5-1 and TRBJ1-2): KAGVTQTPRYLIKTRGQQVTLSCSPISGHRSVSWYQQTPGQGLQFLFEYFSETQRNKGNFPGRFSGRQFSNSRSEMNVSTLELGDSALYLCASSLEGNYGYTFGSGTRLTVV.

The V call is TRBV28, the J call TRBJ1-1; no definite D call. The CDR3 is 14 amino acids. Between the trimmed V and J ends, which lost 6 bases and 6 bases, there was a span of 17 bases. Germline lookup yields CDR1 MDHEN and CDR2 SYDVKM. The CDR3 sequence is CASRTLEDRPEAFF. Written as DNA, the CDR3 is TGTGCCAGCAGGACCTTGGAGGATAGACCTGAAGCTTTCTTT.

The chain combines TRBV14 with TRBJ1-5; 12 bases are shared with TRBD1. Germline V gives CDR1 SGHDN, CDR2 FVKESK. Unmatched junction bases numbered 10, after V lost 1 base and J lost 3 bases. The CDR3 has 19 residues. CDR3 in DNA: TGTGCCAGCAGCCAAGCCGGGACAGGGGGCGGGGGGTCCAATCAGCCCCAGCATTTT. Its protein is CASSQAGTGGGGSNQPQHF.

The chain links TRBV9 to TRBJ2-1; D call uncertain. Germline lookup yields CDR1 SGDLS and CDR2 YYNGEE. The CDR3 is 15 residues long. V was trimmed by 0 bases and J by 0 bases, leaving 7 bases between them. The DNA of the CDR3 is TGTGCCAGCAGCGTAGGCGGAACCTCCTACAATGAGCAGTTCTTC. It yields the protein CASSVGGTSYNEQFF. The whole variable domain, filled in from reference TRBV9 and TRBJ2-1, reads DSGVTQTPKHLITATGQRVTLRCSPRSGDLSVYWYQQSLDQGLQFLIQYYNGEERAKGNILERFSAQQFPDLHSELNLSSLELGDSALYFCASSVGGTSYNEQFFGPGTRLTVL.

CDR3 in DNA: TGCAGCGTTGTGCTAGTCGAAGCTTTCTTT. This codes for CSVVLVEAFF. The gene calls are TRBV29-1 and TRBJ1-1; D is unclear. Trimming took off 4 bases at V and 8 bases at J, with 8 bases between the two ends. The CDR3 spans 10 residues. In germline, CDR1 is SQVTM, CDR2 ANQGSEA.

This clonotype occurred once. The chain recombines TRBV18 with TRBJ2-2; a weak D match, TRBD1 (5 bases). V lost 4 bases and J lost 1, with 10 bases in between. Germline V gene data show CDR1 as KGHSH and CDR2 as LQKENI. This CDR3 is built from 15 residues. The CDR3 DNA reads TGTGCCAGCTCACTTTCTACAGGGAACACCGGGGAGCTGTTTTTT. Protein product: CASSLSTGNTGELFF.

The rearrangement joins TRBV12-3 or TRBV12-4 to TRBJ1-1; tentative D call: TRBD1 (5 bases). The V end lost 5 bases, the J end lost 3 bases, and 16 bases lay between the germline ends. The CDR3 is 15 residues long. The CDR3 coding sequence is TGTGCCAGCAGTCACTACAGGTCCGGGGACACTGAAGCTTTCTTT. Protein sequence: CASSHYRSGDTEAFF.

The chain couples TRBV3-1 to TRBJ2-6; TRBD1 matches at 8 bases. CDR3 length: 18 amino acids. V trimming: 0 bases; J trimming: 2 bases; junction bases outside the gene matches: 6. The germline V gene encodes CDR1 LGHDT and CDR2 YNNKEL (reference sequence). The CDR3 DNA follows: TGTGCCAGCAGCCAAGACCGGGACAGGCTCACTGGGGCCAACGTCCTGACTTTC. Its protein product is CASSQDRDRLTGANVLTF.

The J gene is TRBJ1-2, the V gene TRBV4-1; D ambiguous. Per the germline V gene, CDR1 is MGHRA and CDR2 is YSYEKL. There are 13 residues in the CDR3. Trimming shortened V by 3 bases and J by 1 base, and 6 bases separated the two germline ends. DNA for the CDR3: TGCGCCAGCAGCCAGACAAGTAACTATGGCTACACCTTC. It translates to CASSQTSNYGYTF.

The genes are TRBV19 and TRBJ1-5; tentative D call: TRBD1 (6 bases). The CDR3 has 17 amino acids. Germline assignment: CDR1 LNHDA and CDR2 SQIVND (reference sequence). The V end lost 1 base, the J end lost 0 bases, and 13 bases lay between the germline ends. CDR3 in amino acids: CASSIAEGEYSNQPQHF. The CDR3 bases are TGTGCCAGTAGTATAGCCGAGGGGGAATATAGCAATCAGCCCCAGCATTTT.

V is TRBV4-1 and J is TRBJ2-2; D not certain. The length of the CDR3 is 16 residues. Trimming took 1 base from V and 2 from J, leaving 11 bases between them. Germline loops: CDR1 MGHRA, CDR2 YSYEKL. The CDR3 DNA reads as TGCGCCAGCAGCCAAGTCCCCGGAAGTAACACCGGGGAGCTGTTTTTT. It is translated as CASSQVPGSNTGELFF.

The chain is built from TRBV30 and TRBJ1-2; a weak D match, TRBD1 (5 bases). CDR3 length equals 13 residues. Per the germline V gene, CDR1 is GTSNPN and CDR2 is SVGIG (reference sequence). V shed 2 bases and J shed 8 bases, with 15 bases lying between them. Written as DNA, the CDR3 is TGTGCCTGGAGTTCGGGGCAGGGTGACGGCTACACCTTC. Its protein is CAWSSGQGDGYTF.

The rearrangement links TRBV3-1 to TRBJ2-1; weak D call: TRBD2 (5 bases). Per germline, CDR1 LGHDT and CDR2 YNNKEL (reference sequence). Trimming pared 2 bases from V and 0 bases from J, leaving 14 bases between. This CDR3 comprises 17 residues. The CDR3 spells CASSQSSSGSSYNEQFF. DNA for the CDR3: TGTGCCAGCAGCCAAAGTAGCAGCGGAAGCTCCTACAATGAGCAGTTCTTC.

V and J are TRBV14 and TRBJ2-6; D may be TRBD1 (5 bases). V gave up 4 bases and J gave up 11 bases, with 18 bases separating them. There are 15 residues in the CDR3. Per germline, CDR1 SGHDN and CDR2 FVKESK. The CDR3 reads CASSLYRSPDHVLTF. CDR3 coding DNA: TGTGCCAGCAGCCTTTACAGGAGCCCCGATCACGTCCTGACTTTC.

The table lists this clonotype with a count of one. CDR3 protein: CASGSMITDTQYF. The CDR3 coding sequence is TGTGCCAGCGGTTCGATGATCACAGATACGCAGTATTTT. The chain joins TRBV7-8 to TRBJ2-3; no clear D gene. Trimming took off 8 bases at V and 2 bases at J, with 11 bases between the two ends. The CDR3 runs to 13 residues. The germline gives CDR1 SGHVS, CDR2 FQNEAQ.

This clonotype has only one observation. The chain has TRBV4-1 and TRBJ1-5, with D uncertain. V was cut by 4 bases and J by 3 bases, with 10 bases left in between. Germline-derived CDR1 and CDR2 are MGHRA and YSYEKL. This CDR3 has 14 residues. CDR3 amino acids: CASSPRSSNQPQHF. The CDR3 DNA follows: TGCGCCAGCAGCCCGAGAAGTTCCAATCAGCCCCAGCATTTT.

The chain carries TRBV7-9 and TRBJ2-1; the D is unclear. Looked up from germline, CDR1 is SEHNR and CDR2 is FQNEAQ (reference sequence). The CDR3 runs 13 residues. The ends were cut back, 4 bases at V and 7 bases at J, with 11 bases in the middle. The CDR3 coding sequence is TGTGCCAGCAGCTACACCCTGGGAAATGAGCAGTTCTTC. It translates to CASSYTLGNEQFF. Using reference TRBV7-9 and TRBJ2-1 for the parts outside the CDR3, the full variable domain is DTGVSQNPRHKITKRGQNVTFRCDPISEHNRLYWYRQTLGQGPEFLTYFQNEAQLEKSRLLSDRFSAERPKGSFSTLEIQRTEQGDSAMYLCASSYTLGNEQFFGPGTRLTVL.

The rearrangement joins TRBV4-3 to TRBJ2-7; 7 nucleotides line up with TRBD2. The CDR3 has 15 residues. Germline loops: CDR1 LGHNA, CDR2 YSLEER. Unmatched junction bases numbered 6, after V lost 0 bases and J lost 4 bases. DNA for the CDR3: TGCGCCAGCAGCCAAGATCGAGGTAGCGGGTACGAGCAGTACTTC. It codes for CASSQDRGSGYEQYF.

The rearrangement uses TRBV30 and TRBJ1-5, with TRBD1 as a possible D gene (5 bases). Trimming pared 2 bases from V and 4 bases from J, leaving 12 bases between. Germline CDR1 reads GTSNPN; CDR2 reads SVGIG (reference sequence). The CDR3 runs 14 residues. Here the CDR3 DNA reads TGTGCCTGGAGTTTTGCAGGGTTTAATCAGCCCCAGCATTTT. Amino acids: CAWSFAGFNQPQHF.

This clonotype appeared a single time. The chain recombines TRBV19 with TRBJ2-7; TRBD2 matches at 15 bases. Germline V gene data show CDR1 as LNHDA and CDR2 as SQIVND (reference sequence). After removal of 5 bases from V and 7 bases from J, the junction contained 6 bases not matched to a gene. The CDR3 is made up of 15 amino acids. CDR3 loop: CASSWTSGRAGEQYF. As DNA, the CDR3 is TGTGCCAGTAGTTGGACTAGCGGGAGGGCCGGAGAGCAGTACTTC. Supplemented by reference TRBV19 and TRBJ2-7, the full variable domain reads DGGITQSPKYLFRKEGQNVTLSCEQNLNHDAMYWYRQDPGQGLRLIYYSQIVNDFQKGDIAEGYSVSREKKESFPLTVTSAQKNPTAFYLCASSWTSGRAGEQYFGPGTRLTVT.

The chain has TRBV7-9 and TRBJ1-2, with a possible D match to TRBD1 (5 bases). Germline CDR1 and CDR2: SEHNR and FQNEAQ (reference sequence). The CDR3 covers 15 residues. V lost 4 bases to trimming and J lost 4 bases, with 16 bases between them. The CDR3 DNA reads TGTGCCAGCAGCTGGGGCGAAGACAGACCCTATGGCTACACCTTC. It yields the protein CASSWGEDRPYGYTF.

The rearrangement links TRBV29-1 to TRBJ1-1; D is possibly TRBD1 (6 bases). The germline V gene encodes CDR1 SQVTM and CDR2 ANQGSEA. V lost 7 bases, J lost 1 base, and 10 bases lay in between. The CDR3 spans 12 residues. CDR3 amino acids: CSARGENTEAFF. The CDR3 nucleotides are TGCAGCGCTAGGGGGGAGAACACTGAAGCTTTCTTT. Full variable domain (missing parts from reference TRBV29-1 and TRBJ1-1): SAVISQKPSRDICQRGTSLTIQCQVDSQVTMMFWYRQQPGQSLTLIATANQGSEATYESGFVIDKFPISRPNLTFSTLTVSNMSPEDSSIYLCSARGENTEAFFGQGTRLTVV.

CDR3 sequence (DNA): TGCAGCGCCTTACTCCCCCCTAAGGACGAGCAGTACTTC. Protein: CSALLPPKDEQYF. V usage is TRBV29-1 and J usage is TRBJ2-7; D is uncertain. This CDR3 contains 13 residues. From germline, CDR1 is SQVTM and CDR2 ANQGSEA. V lost 7 bases and J lost 5, with 18 bases in between.